This T cell receptor beta chain originates from a study of T cell responses to AZD1222 COVID-19 vaccine. Deletions cut 1 base from V and 6 bases from J, with 10 bases between. CDR3 size: 13 residues. CDR1 is SGHAT and CDR2 is FQNNGV in the germline V gene. Notes on the study in general: The CD4 TCRs associated with vaccination extended across spike and predominated at 160-218 and 743-854. At baseline, just 5 or 6 AZD1222 recipients tested seropositive. Samples come after the peak T cell response, not at day 14. Once two AZD1222 doses were given, Spike-specific TCR breadth and depth went up.

In regard to this clone: The antigen remains undetermined.

Profiled with immunoSEQ multiplex PCR; TCRdb holds only in-frame clones, not every one. The sample lists about 200,000 clones, about 95% seen once, with approximately 1.5% in the top ten. The chain combines TRBV11-2 with TRBJ2-7; D may be TRBD2 (6 bases). The receptor was derived from an adult who received the MenACWY meningococcal vaccine as a control. The specimen comprised peripheral blood, sampled 28 days after the second dose of the MenACWY control vaccine. CDR3 bases: TGTGCCAGCAGCTTAGGACTAGAATCCGAGCAGTACTTC. Translation: CASSLGLESEQYF.